Following are 7 T cell receptor beta chains from one sample sequenced in a study of a mutant IDH1 vaccine in newly diagnosed glioma. Time point defined: baseline, week 1 (first vaccination visit). Documented treatment: pre-vaccination baseline after standard-of-care therapy. Here immunoSEQ multiplex PCR was the method, and the copy in TCRdb shows in-frame clones only, minus some. Here the sample spans around 30,000 clones, about four fifths being singletons. Sequenced material: peripheral blood mononuclear cells (PBMCs), taken from a glioma patient treated with radiotherapy, temozolomide or both. The receptors were gathered from a man in his fifties or sixties with glioma. Some clones in this sample may be carry-over from other donors' samples.

The V call is TRBV6-1, the J call TRBJ1-6, with TRBD1 matching 8 bases. This CDR3 is 14 amino acids long. V gave up 8 bases and J gave up 6 bases; unmatched junction bases: 6. Germline V gives CDR1 MNHNS, CDR2 SASEGT. The CDR3 nucleotides read TGTGCCAGCGGGCGGGACAGGCTTAATTCACCCCTCCACTTT. As protein: CASGRDRLNSPLHF.

This chain uses TRBV27 with TRBJ1-5; D uncertain. The V and J ends lost 2 bases and 3 bases respectively, with 8 bases between them. Germline CDR1 is MNHEY and CDR2 is SMNVEV (reference sequence). This CDR3 region has 14 residues. CDR3: CASSLGVTNQPQHF. As DNA, the CDR3 is TGTGCCAGCAGTTTAGGGGTTACCAATCAGCCCCAGCATTTT.

This clone was observed a single time. The genes are TRBV4-3 and TRBJ2-7; no definite D call. Germline assignment: CDR1 LGHNA and CDR2 YSLEER. This CDR3 comprises 14 residues. V lost 4 bases and J lost 5, with 15 bases in between. The CDR3 DNA is TGCGCCAGCAGCCTTGTGGGGAAGGTCGACGAGCAGTACTTC. Protein product: CASSLVGKVDEQYF.

CDR3 sequence (DNA): TGTGCCAGCAGCCCCGGGACTAGAGCCTACGAGCAGTACTTC. Its translation is CASSPGTRAYEQYF. The V and J genes are TRBV11-2 and TRBJ2-7; 8 bases line up with TRBD2. Germline CDR1 and CDR2: SGHAT and FQNNGV. The J segment lost 2 bases and the V segment lost 5 bases, leaving 5 bases of the junction unmatched. The CDR3 consists of 14 residues.

The V and J genes are TRBV5-1 and TRBJ2-1, with 8 bases that match TRBD2. V was pared by 3 bases and J by 2 bases, with 1 base of the junction left unmatched. Germline CDR1 and CDR2: SGHRS and YFSETQ. The CDR3 loop spans 14 amino acids. CDR3 residues: CASSSAGAYNEQFF. CDR3 sequence (DNA): TGCGCCAGCAGCTCAGCGGGAGCCTACAATGAGCAGTTCTTC.

The chain recombines TRBV7-2 with TRBJ1-4; 9 nucleotides line up with TRBD1. The CDR3 spans 15 residues. CDR1 is SGHTA, CDR2 FQGNSA, per germline. V gave up 5 bases and J gave up 2 bases; unmatched junction bases: 3. This CDR3 reads CASSPTGGTNEKLFF. CDR3 sequence (DNA): TGTGCCAGCAGCCCCACAGGGGGCACTAATGAAAAACTGTTTTTT.

V usage is TRBV6-5 and J usage is TRBJ2-5; D is perhaps TRBD1 (6 bases). CDR1 is MNHEY and CDR2 is SVGAGI in the germline V gene. The CDR3 has 13 residues. Deletions cut 4 bases from V and 5 bases from J, with 11 bases between. In DNA form, the CDR3 reads TGTGCCAGCAGTTCAGGGGTTAAGGAGACCCAGTACTTC. It encodes CASSSGVKETQYF.